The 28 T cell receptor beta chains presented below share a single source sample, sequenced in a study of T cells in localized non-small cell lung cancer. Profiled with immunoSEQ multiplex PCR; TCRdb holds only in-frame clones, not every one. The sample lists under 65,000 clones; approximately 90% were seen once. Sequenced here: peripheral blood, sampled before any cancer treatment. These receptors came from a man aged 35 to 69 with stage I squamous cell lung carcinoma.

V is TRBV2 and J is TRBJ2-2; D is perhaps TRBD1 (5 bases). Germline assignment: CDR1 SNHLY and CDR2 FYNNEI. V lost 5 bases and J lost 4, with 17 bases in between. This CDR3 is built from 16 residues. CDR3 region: CASSSGADRPTGELFF. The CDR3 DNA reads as TGTGCCAGCAGTAGTGGGGCAGACAGACCCACCGGGGAGCTGTTTTTT.

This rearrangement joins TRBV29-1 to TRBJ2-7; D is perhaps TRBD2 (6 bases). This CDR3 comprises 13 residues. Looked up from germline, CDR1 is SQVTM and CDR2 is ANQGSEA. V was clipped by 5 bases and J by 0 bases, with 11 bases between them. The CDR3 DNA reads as TGCAGCGTTAGGGGACTCAGCTCCTACGAGCAGTACTTC. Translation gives CSVRGLSSYEQYF.

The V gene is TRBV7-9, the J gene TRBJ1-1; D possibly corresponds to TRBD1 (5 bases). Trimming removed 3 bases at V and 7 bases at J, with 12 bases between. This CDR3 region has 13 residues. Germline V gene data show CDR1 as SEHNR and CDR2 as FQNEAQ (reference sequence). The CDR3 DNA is TGTGCCAGCAGCTTCAGGGTAGCGATTGAAGCTTTCTTT. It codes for CASSFRVAIEAFF.

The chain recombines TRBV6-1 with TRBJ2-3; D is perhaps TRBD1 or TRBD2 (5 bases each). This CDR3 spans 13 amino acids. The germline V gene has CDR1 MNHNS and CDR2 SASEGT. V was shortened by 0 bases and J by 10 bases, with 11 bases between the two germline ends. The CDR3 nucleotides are TGTGCCAGCAGTGAAGCACCGGGGACGGCGCAGTATTTT. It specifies CASSEAPGTAQYF.

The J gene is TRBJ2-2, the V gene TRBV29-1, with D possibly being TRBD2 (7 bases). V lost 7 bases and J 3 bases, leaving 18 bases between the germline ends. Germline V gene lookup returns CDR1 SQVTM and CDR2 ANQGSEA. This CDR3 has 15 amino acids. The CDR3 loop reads CSARRGRADTGELFF. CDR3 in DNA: TGCAGCGCCAGAAGGGGGAGGGCCGACACCGGGGAGCTGTTTTTT.

The CDR3 sequence: CASSLTGIAPDTQYF. DNA for the CDR3: TGTGCCAGCAGCCTCACTGGCATAGCACCAGATACGCAGTATTTT. This chain links TRBV7-8 with TRBJ2-3, with unresolved D. Per the germline V gene, CDR1 is SGHVS and CDR2 is FQNEAQ. The CDR3 sequence is 15 residues long. Trimming took off 5 bases at V and 4 bases at J, with 16 bases between the two ends.

Here the CDR3 DNA reads TGTGCCAGCAGCCCCACCGGGACAGGGGCTGAAAAACTGTTTTTT. It specifies CASSPTGTGAEKLFF. J is TRBJ1-4 and V is TRBV5-5; TRBD1 agrees at 10 bases. The CDR3 sequence is 15 residues long. In germline, CDR1 is SGHKS, CDR2 YYEKEE (reference sequence). V gave up 4 bases and J gave up 7 bases; unmatched junction bases: 7.

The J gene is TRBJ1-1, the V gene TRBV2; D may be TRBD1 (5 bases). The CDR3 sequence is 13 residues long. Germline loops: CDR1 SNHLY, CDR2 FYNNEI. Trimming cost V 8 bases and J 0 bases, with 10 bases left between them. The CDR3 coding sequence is TGTGCCAGCGTCAGGGACTTGAACACTGAAGCTTTCTTT. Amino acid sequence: CASVRDLNTEAFF.

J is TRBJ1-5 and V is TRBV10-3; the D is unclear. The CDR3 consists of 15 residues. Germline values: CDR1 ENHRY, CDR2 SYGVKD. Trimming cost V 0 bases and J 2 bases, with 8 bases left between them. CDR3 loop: CAISESGMGNQPQHF. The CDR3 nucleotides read TGTGCCATCAGTGAGTCTGGGATGGGCAATCAGCCCCAGCATTTT.

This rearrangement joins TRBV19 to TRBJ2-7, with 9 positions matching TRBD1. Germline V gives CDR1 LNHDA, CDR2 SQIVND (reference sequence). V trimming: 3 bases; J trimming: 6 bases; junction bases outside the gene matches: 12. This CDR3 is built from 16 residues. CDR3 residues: CASSIRQRTGDSEQYF. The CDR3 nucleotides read TGTGCCAGTAGTATTCGTCAAAGGACAGGGGACAGCGAGCAGTACTTC.

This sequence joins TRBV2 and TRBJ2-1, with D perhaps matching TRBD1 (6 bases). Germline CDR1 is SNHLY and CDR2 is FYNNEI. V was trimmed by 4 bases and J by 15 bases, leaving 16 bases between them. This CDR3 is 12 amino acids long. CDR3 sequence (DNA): TGTGCCAGCAGTGGGATGGGGGACAAACCGTTCTTC. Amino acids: CASSGMGDKPFF.

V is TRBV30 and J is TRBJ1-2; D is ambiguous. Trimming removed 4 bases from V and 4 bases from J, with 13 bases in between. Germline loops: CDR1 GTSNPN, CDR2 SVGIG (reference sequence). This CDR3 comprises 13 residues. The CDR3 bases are TGTGCCTGGACCGGGGAGCTGGGCTATGGCTACACCTTC. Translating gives CAWTGELGYGYTF.

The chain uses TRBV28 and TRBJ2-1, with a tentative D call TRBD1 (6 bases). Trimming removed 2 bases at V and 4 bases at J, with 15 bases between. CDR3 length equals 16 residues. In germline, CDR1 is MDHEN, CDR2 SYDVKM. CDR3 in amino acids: CASSLPGQPLYNEQFF. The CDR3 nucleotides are TGTGCCAGCAGTTTACCCGGACAGCCTCTGTACAATGAGCAGTTCTTC. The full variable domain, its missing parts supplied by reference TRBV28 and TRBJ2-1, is DVKVTQSSRYLVKRTGEKVFLECVQDMDHENMFWYRQDPGLGLRLIYFSYDVKMKEKGDIPEGYSVSREKKERFSLILESASTNQTSMYLCASSLPGQPLYNEQFFGPGTRLTVL.

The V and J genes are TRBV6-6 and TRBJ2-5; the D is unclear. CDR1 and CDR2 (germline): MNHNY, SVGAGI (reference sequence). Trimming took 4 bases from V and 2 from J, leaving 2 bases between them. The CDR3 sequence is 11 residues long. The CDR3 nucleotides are TGTGCCAGCAGTTTGCAAGAGACCCAGTACTTC. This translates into CASSLQETQYF.

CDR3 in amino acids: CASSQGTSGHNGDEQFF. The CDR3 nucleotides are TGTGCCAGCAGCCAAGGGACTAGCGGACACAATGGGGATGAGCAGTTCTTC. The chain carries TRBV4-2 and TRBJ2-1, with 10 nucleotides matching TRBD2. CDR3 length: 17 amino acids. Germline V gene sequence: CDR1 LGHNA, CDR2 YNFKEQ. J was trimmed by 8 bases and V by 1 base; bases with no gene match: 11.

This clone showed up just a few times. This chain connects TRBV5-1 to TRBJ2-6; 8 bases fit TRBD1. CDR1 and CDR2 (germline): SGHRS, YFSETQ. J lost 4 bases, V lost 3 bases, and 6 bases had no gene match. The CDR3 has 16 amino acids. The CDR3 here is CASSSQTGAGANVLTF. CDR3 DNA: TGCGCCAGCAGCTCCCAGACAGGGGCCGGGGCCAACGTCCTGACTTTC.

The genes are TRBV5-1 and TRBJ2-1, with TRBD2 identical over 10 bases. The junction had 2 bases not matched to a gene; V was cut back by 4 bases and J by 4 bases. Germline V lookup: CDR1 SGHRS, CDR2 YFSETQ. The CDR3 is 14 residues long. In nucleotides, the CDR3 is TGCGCCAGCAGCGGGGGACTAGCGTACAATGAGCAGTTCTTC. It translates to CASSGGLAYNEQFF.

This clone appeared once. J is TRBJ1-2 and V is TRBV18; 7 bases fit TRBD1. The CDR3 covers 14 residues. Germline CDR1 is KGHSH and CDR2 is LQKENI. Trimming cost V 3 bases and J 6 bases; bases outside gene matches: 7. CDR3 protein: CASSPQTGADGYTF. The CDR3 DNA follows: TGTGCCAGCTCACCGCAAACAGGGGCGGATGGCTACACCTTC.

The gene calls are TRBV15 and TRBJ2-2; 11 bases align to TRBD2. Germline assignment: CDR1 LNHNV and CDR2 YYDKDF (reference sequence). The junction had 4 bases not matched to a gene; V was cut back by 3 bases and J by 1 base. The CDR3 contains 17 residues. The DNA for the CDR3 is TGTGCCACCAGCAGTCCCGGGACTAGCGGGAACACCGGGGAGCTGTTTTTT. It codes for CATSSPGTSGNTGELFF.

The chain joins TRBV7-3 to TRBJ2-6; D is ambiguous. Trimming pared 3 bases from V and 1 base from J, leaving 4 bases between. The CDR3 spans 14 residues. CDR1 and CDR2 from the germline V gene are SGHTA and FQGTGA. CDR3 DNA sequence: TGTGCCAGCAGCTTGGGGTCTGGGGCCAACGTCCTGACTTTC. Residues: CASSLGSGANVLTF.

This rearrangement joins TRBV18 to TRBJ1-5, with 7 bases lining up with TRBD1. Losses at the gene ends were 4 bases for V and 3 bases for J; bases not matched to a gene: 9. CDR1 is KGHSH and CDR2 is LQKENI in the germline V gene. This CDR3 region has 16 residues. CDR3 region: CASSRSGTANNQPQHF. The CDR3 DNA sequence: TGTGCCAGCTCACGTTCCGGGACAGCGAACAATCAGCCCCAGCATTTT.

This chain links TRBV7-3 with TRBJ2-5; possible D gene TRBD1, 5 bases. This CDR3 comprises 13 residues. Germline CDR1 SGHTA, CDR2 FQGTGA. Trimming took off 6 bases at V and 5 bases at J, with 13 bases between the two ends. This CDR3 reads CASSIRGRETQYF. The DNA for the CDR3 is TGTGCCAGCAGTATAAGGGGTCGCGAGACCCAGTACTTC.

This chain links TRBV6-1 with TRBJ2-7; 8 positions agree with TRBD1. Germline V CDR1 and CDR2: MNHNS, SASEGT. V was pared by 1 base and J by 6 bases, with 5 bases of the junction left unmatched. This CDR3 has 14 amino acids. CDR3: CASSEEDRAGEQYF. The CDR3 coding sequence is TGTGCCAGCAGTGAAGAGGACAGGGCGGGCGAGCAGTACTTC.

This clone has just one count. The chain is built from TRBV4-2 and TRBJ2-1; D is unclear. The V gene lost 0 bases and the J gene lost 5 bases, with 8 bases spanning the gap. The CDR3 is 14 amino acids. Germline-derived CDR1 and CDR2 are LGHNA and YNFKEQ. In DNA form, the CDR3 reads TGTGCCAGCAGCCAAGATTTGAGAGACAATGAGCAGTTCTTC. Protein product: CASSQDLRDNEQFF.

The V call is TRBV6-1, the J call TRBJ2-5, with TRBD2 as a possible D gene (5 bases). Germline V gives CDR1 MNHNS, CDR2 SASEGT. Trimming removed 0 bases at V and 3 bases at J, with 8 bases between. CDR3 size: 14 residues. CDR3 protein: CASSEATGKETQYF. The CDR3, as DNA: TGTGCCAGCAGTGAAGCCACGGGGAAAGAGACCCAGTACTTC.

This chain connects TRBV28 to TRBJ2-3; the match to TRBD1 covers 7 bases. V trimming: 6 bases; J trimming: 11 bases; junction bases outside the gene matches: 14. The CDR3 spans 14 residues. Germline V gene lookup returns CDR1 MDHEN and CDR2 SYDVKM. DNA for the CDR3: TGTGCCAGCAGCACGGGACAGACGTTAAGGGGGCAGTATTTT. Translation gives CASSTGQTLRGQYF. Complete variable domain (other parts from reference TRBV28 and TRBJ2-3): DVKVTQSSRYLVKRTGEKVFLECVQDMDHENMFWYRQDPGLGLRLIYFSYDVKMKEKGDIPEGYSVSREKKERFSLILESASTNQTSMYLCASSTGQTLRGQYFGPGTRLTVL.

The CDR3 protein is CARGAPTGELFF. Written as DNA, the CDR3 is TGTGCCAGGGGAGCGCCAACCGGGGAGCTGTTTTTT. The genes are TRBV28 and TRBJ2-2, with D possibly TRBD2 on 5 matching bases. CDR1 and CDR2 from the germline V gene are MDHEN and SYDVKM. V lost 9 bases and J lost 5, with 10 bases in between. CDR3 size: 12 residues.

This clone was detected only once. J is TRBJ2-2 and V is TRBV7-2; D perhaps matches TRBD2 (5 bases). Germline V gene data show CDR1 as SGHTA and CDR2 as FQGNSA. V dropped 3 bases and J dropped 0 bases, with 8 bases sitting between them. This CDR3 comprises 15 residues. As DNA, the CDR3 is TGTGCCAGCAGCTTGAGGGTCGCGAACACCGGGGAGCTGTTTTTT. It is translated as CASSLRVANTGELFF.